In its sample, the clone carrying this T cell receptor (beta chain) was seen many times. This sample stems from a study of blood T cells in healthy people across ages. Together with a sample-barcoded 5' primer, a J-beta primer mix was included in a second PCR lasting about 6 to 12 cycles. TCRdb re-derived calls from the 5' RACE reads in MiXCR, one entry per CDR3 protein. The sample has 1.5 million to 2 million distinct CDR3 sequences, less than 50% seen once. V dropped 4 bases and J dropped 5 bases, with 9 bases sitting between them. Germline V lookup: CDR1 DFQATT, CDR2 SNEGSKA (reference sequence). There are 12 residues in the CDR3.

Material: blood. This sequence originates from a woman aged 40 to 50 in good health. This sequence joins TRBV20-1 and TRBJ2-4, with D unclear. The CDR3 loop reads CSATYPQNIQYF. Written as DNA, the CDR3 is TGCAGTGCTACCTACCCCCAAAACATTCAGTACTTC.